The clone carrying this T cell receptor beta chain was observed a single time. Trimming cost V 4 bases and J 6 bases, with 17 bases left between them. Germline CDR1 and CDR2: SGHKS and YYEKEE (reference sequence). This CDR3 is 16 amino acids long. Sorted-subset replicate PCR reactions contained 200 ng DNA, corresponding to some 28,000 T cell genomes. Only in-frame clones appear in the TCRdb table, and some are missing; sequencing was by immunoSEQ multiplex PCR. This sample has roughly 2.6 million clones, with just over 90% found just once. The record originates from a study of shared clonotypes between healthy human individuals.

The chain combines TRBV5-5 with TRBJ1-6; a possible D gene is TRBD1 (5 bases). The sample comprised naive CD4+ T cells sorted from blood. Subset noted: CD45RA+ positively selected. This clonotype was sampled from a man between 18 and 29 years old in good health. The CDR3 is CASSLWDGTSNSPLHF. DNA of the CDR3: TGTGCCAGCAGCCTTTGGGACGGAACCTCTAATTCACCCCTCCACTTT.